These 16 T cell receptor beta chains originate from one sample sequenced in a study of CD8 T cells in ankylosing spondylitis. Study findings and constraints: The study identified a TCR beta motif of eight highly homologous variants that appeared characteristic of ankylosing spondylitis blood.

Their recognized antigens are unknown. In TCRdb, the 5' RACE reads were re-called with MiXCR into one record per CDR3 protein. The sample yields roughly 440,000 distinct CDR3 sequences, 15% to 20% seen once. Sequenced input: blood, either unsorted or a sorted T cell fraction (not recorded which). These receptors were collected from a male donor with ankylosing spondylitis.

This clonotype has only a few counts. The chain joins TRBV19 to TRBJ1-2, with D maybe TRBD1 (5 bases). The CDR3 totals 14 residues. V was shortened by 7 bases and J by 2 bases, with 14 bases between the two germline ends. Looked up from germline, CDR1 is LNHDA and CDR2 is SQIVND (reference sequence). The DNA of the CDR3 is TGTGCCAGTACCCGGACAACTTTAAACTATGGCTACACCTTC. Translating it yields CASTRTTLNYGYTF.

This clonotype was recorded many times. J is TRBJ1-1 and V is TRBV29-1, with D perhaps TRBD1 (6 bases). Germline V gene sequence: CDR1 SQVTM, CDR2 ANQGSEA. The V end lost 7 bases, the J end lost 10 bases, and 19 bases lay between the germline ends. This CDR3 contains 12 residues. The CDR3 nucleotides are TGCAGCGCCGGGACAACCGATTACGGAGCTTTCTTT. It specifies CSAGTTDYGAFF.

This clonotype was observed once. The gene calls are TRBV19 and TRBJ1-4; TRBD1 might be the D (6 bases). The CDR3 has 16 amino acids. The V gene's germline CDR1 is LNHDA and CDR2 SQIVND (reference sequence). The germline V and J ends were trimmed by 10 bases and 6 bases, with 24 bases remaining between them. CDR3 in DNA: TGTGCCACCGCACAGGCCCCGGGGACATCGGATGAAAAACTGTTTTTT. Amino acids: CATAQAPGTSDEKLFF.

This clonotype was observed a handful of times. The chain links TRBV6-5 to TRBJ2-3; TRBD2 matches at 9 bases. Germline V lookup: CDR1 MNHEY, CDR2 SVGAGI. V lost 0 bases and J lost 2; bases outside the gene matches: 3. The CDR3 extends over 16 amino acids. In DNA, the CDR3 is TGTGCCAGCAGTTACTCGCCTAGCGGGATCACAGATACGCAGTATTTT. Its translation is CASSYSPSGITDTQYF.

This clonotype was seen ten or more times. V gene TRBV29-1 combines with J gene TRBJ2-1; TRBD2 might be the D (5 bases). The CDR3 consists of 15 residues. The V gene's germline CDR1 is SQVTM and CDR2 ANQGSEA. The ends were cut back, 3 bases at V and 0 bases at J, with 12 bases in the middle. The CDR3: CSVDGLANSYNEQFF. The DNA for the CDR3 is TGCAGCGTTGACGGACTCGCGAACTCCTACAATGAGCAGTTCTTC.

The sample holds a few counts of this clonotype. The chain is built from TRBV7-8 and TRBJ2-1; D not resolved. The CDR3 is made up of 14 amino acids. Germline V gene data show CDR1 as SGHVS and CDR2 as FQNEAQ. The V and J ends lost 5 bases and 1 base respectively, with 9 bases between them. The CDR3, as DNA: TGTGCCAGCAGCCAAAGCACATCCTACAATGAGCAGTTCTTC. Encoded protein: CASSQSTSYNEQFF.

The chain joins TRBV20-1 to TRBJ2-7; TRBD1 or TRBD2 may be the D gene (5 bases each). CDR3 size: 12 residues. CDR1 DFQATT and CDR2 SNEGSKA come from the germline V gene (reference sequence). V gave up 0 bases and J gave up 7 bases, with 10 bases separating them. The CDR3 DNA follows: TGCAGTGCTAGAGATCGGGACCGAGAGCAGTACTTC. Translated: CSARDRDREQYF.

This rearrangement joins TRBV12-3 or TRBV12-4 to TRBJ2-6; D uncertain. Trimming took off 2 bases at V and 0 bases at J, with 8 bases between the two ends. The CDR3 totals 16 residues. The CDR3 DNA sequence: TGTGCCAGCAGTTTATACGGTAGCTCTGGGGCCAACGTCCTGACTTTC. This encodes CASSLYGSSGANVLTF.

The chain carries TRBV27 and TRBJ2-7; possibly TRBD1 or TRBD2 for D (6 bases each). CDR1 MNHEY and CDR2 SMNVEV come from the germline V gene (reference sequence). Trimming shortened V by 6 bases and J by 2 bases, and 17 bases separated the two germline ends. The CDR3 sequence is 15 residues long. Written as DNA, the CDR3 is TGTGCCAGCAGGCCCAGGGGAGGTACAACCTACGAGCAGTACTTC. Residues: CASRPRGGTTYEQYF.

This clonotype was recorded a few times. The chain carries TRBV15 and TRBJ1-4; a weak D match, TRBD1 (5 bases). The CDR3 extends over 14 amino acids. CDR1 and CDR2 (germline): LNHNV, YYDKDF (reference sequence). Trimming left V 0 bases short and J 8 bases short, with 10 bases between. The CDR3 DNA is TGTGCCACCAGCAGAGATCGGGGGAGGGAAAAACTGTTTTTT. The encoded protein is CATSRDRGREKLFF.

V usage is TRBV7-9 and J usage is TRBJ2-7, with D perhaps given as TRBD1 or TRBD2 (6 bases each). This CDR3 spans 13 amino acids. The ends were cut back, 5 bases at V and 4 bases at J, with 12 bases in the middle. CDR1 and CDR2 from the germline V gene are SEHNR and FQNEAQ (reference sequence). CDR3 in DNA: TGTGCCAGCAGCAACGAGGGGGGTTACGAGCAGTACTTC. It encodes CASSNEGGYEQYF.

The gene calls are TRBV30 and TRBJ2-5; D is unclear. Germline values: CDR1 GTSNPN, CDR2 SVGIG (reference sequence). The CDR3 is 13 residues long. V was cut by 2 bases and J by 5 bases, with 12 bases left in between. The CDR3 reads CAWSTNSAETQYF. The CDR3 DNA reads as TGTGCCTGGAGTACGAACAGCGCGGAGACCCAGTACTTC.

This clonotype was counted a few times. The chain is built from TRBV7-2 and TRBJ2-7, with unresolved D. V was clipped by 5 bases and J by 5 bases, with 10 bases between them. The CDR3 length is 12 residues. Germline CDR1 is SGHTA and CDR2 is FQGNSA. The CDR3 bases are TGTGCCAGCAGCCGGGCGTTGGACGAGCAGTACTTC. It is translated as CASSRALDEQYF.

This chain joins TRBV5-6 and TRBJ2-7; D call uncertain. The CDR3 runs to 14 residues. Germline V gene lookup returns CDR1 SGHDT and CDR2 YYEEEE. The germline V and J ends were trimmed by 0 bases and 10 bases, with 17 bases remaining between them. Here the CDR3 reads CASSLGGLMQHQYF. CDR3 DNA sequence: TGTGCCAGCAGCTTGGGAGGTCTTATGCAGCATCAGTACTTC. The variable domain in full, with the rest retrieved from reference TRBV5-6 and TRBJ2-7, is DAGVTQSPTHLIKTRGQQVTLRCSPKSGHDTVSWYQQALGQGPQFIFQYYEEEERQRGNFPDRFSGHQFPNYSSELNVNALLLGDSALYLCASSLGGLMQHQYFGPGTRLTVT.

The chain has TRBV7-9 and TRBJ2-1; TRBD2 matches 8 bases. V was pared by 3 bases and J by 3 bases, with 7 bases of the junction left unmatched. Germline V gene data show CDR1 as SEHNR and CDR2 as FQNEAQ (reference sequence). The CDR3 loop spans 16 amino acids. CDR3 residues: CASSFTGTSSYNEQFF. The CDR3 DNA sequence: TGTGCCAGCAGCTTCACCGGGACTAGTAGCTACAATGAGCAGTTCTTC.

The rearrangement links TRBV27 to TRBJ1-5; D unclear. Germline V gene sequence: CDR1 MNHEY, CDR2 SMNVEV (reference sequence). The CDR3 extends over 16 amino acids. V gave up 4 bases and J gave up 2 bases, with 15 bases separating them. The DNA of the CDR3 is TGTGCCAGCAGTTCGGTTCGGGTGGTGGGCAATCAGCCCCAGCATTTT. This sequence encodes CASSSVRVVGNQPQHF.